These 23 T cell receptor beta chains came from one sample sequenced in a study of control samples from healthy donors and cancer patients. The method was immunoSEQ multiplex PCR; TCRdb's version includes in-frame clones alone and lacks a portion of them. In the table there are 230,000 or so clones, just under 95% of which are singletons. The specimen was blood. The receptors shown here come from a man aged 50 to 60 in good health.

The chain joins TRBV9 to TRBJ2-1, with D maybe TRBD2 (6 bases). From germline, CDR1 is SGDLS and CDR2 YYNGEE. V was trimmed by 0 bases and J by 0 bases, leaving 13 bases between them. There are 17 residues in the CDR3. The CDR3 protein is CASSVAARGYSYNEQFF. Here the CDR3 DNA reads TGTGCCAGCAGCGTAGCCGCGCGGGGCTACTCCTACAATGAGCAGTTCTTC.

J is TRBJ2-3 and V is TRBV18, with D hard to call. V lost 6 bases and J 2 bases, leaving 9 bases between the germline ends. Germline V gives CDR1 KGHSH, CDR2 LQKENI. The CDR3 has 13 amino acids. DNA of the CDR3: TGTGCCAGCTCCGACGCCAACACAGATACGCAGTATTTT. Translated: CASSDANTDTQYF. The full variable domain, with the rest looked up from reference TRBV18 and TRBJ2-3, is NAGVMQNPRHLVRRRGQEARLRCSPMKGHSHVYWYRQLPEEGLKFMVYLQKENIIDESGMPKERFSAEFPKEGPSILRIQQVVRGDSAAYFCASSDANTDTQYFGPGTRLTVL.

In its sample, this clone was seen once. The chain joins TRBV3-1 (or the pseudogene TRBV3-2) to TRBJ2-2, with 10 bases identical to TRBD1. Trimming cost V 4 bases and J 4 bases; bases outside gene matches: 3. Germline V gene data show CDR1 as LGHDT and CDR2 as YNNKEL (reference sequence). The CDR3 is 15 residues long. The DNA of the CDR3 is TGTGCCAGCAGCCTAGGACAGGGGGGCACCGGGGAGCTGTTTTTT. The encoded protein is CASSLGQGGTGELFF.

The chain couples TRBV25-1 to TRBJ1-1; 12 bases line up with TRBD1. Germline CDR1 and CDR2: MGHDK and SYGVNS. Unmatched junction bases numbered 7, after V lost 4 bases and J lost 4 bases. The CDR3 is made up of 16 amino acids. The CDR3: CASSVRDRGLGTEAFF. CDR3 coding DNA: TGTGCCAGCAGTGTCCGGGACAGGGGGCTTGGCACTGAAGCTTTCTTT.

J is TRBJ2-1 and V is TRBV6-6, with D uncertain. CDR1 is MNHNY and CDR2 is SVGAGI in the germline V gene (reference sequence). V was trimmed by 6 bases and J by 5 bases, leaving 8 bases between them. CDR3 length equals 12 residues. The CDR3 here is CASSPGDNEQFF. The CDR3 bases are TGTGCCAGCAGCCCCGGTGACAATGAGCAGTTCTTC.

CDR3 residues: CASSTVEGFPDTQYF. CDR3 bases: TGCGCCAGCAGTACAGTAGAGGGGTTTCCAGATACGCAGTATTTT. V and J are TRBV10-1 and TRBJ2-3; D may be TRBD1 or TRBD2 (5 bases each). V was clipped by 5 bases and J by 4 bases, with 16 bases between them. This CDR3 region has 15 residues. Germline lookup yields CDR1 WNHNN and CDR2 SYGVQD (reference sequence).

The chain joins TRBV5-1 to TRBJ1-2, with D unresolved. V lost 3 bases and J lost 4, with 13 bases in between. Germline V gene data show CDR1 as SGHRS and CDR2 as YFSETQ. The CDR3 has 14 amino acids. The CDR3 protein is CASSSGGEVYGYTF. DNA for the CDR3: TGCGCCAGCAGCTCAGGAGGAGAGGTCTATGGCTACACCTTC.

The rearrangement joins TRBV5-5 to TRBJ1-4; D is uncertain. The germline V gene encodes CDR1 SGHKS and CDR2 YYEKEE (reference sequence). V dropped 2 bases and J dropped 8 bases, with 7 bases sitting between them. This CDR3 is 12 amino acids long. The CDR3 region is CASSFSSEKLFF. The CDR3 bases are TGTGCCAGCAGCTTCAGTAGCGAAAAACTGTTTTTT.

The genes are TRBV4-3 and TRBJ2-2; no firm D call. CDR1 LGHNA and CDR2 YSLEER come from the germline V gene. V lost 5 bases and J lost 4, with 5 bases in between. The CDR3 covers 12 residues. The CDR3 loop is CASSDFTGELFF. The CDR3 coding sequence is TGCGCCAGCAGCGACTTCACCGGGGAGCTGTTTTTT.

The CDR3 DNA follows: TGTGCCAGCAGCCAAGGGGACTGGGGGAAGAGCAATCAGCCCCAGCATTTT. Amino acids: CASSQGDWGKSNQPQHF. The chain uses TRBV3-1 (or the pseudogene TRBV3-2) and TRBJ1-5; perhaps TRBD1 as D (5 bases). This CDR3 has 17 amino acids. CDR1 and CDR2 (germline): LGHDT, YNNKEL (reference sequence). Trimming stripped 1 base from V and 1 base from J, with 14 bases between.

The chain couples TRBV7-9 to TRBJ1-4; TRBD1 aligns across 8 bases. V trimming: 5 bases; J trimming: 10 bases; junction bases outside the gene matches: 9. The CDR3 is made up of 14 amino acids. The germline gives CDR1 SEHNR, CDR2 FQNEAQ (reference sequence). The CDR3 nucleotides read TGTGCCAGCAGCCTGGGACAGGTGGAAGGAAAACTGTTTTTT. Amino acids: CASSLGQVEGKLFF.

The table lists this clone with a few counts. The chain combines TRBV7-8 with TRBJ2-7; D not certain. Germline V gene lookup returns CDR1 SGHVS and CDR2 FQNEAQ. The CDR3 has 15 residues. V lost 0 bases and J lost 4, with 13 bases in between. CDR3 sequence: CASSLAPNRLYEQYV. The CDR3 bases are TGTGCCAGCAGCTTAGCTCCAAATCGTCTTTACGAGCAGTACGTC.

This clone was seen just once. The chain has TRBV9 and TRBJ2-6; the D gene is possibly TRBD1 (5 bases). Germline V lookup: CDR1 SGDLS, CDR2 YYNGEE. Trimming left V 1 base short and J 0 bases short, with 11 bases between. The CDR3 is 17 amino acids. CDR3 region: CASSVWGPNSGANVLTF. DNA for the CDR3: TGTGCCAGCAGCGTATGGGGCCCTAACTCTGGGGCCAACGTCCTGACTTTC.

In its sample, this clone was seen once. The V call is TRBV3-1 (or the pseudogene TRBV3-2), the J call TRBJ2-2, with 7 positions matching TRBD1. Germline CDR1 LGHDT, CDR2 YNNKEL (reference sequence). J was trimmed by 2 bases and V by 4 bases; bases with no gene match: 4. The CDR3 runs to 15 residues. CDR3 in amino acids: CASSPQGTNTGELFF. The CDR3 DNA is TGTGCCAGCAGCCCACAGGGGACCAACACCGGGGAGCTGTTTTTT.

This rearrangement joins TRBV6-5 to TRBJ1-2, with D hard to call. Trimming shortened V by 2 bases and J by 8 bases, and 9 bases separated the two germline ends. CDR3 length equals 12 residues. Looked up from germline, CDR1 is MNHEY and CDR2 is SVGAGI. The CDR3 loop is CASSYLGLGYTF. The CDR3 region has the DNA TGTGCCAGCAGTTACCTGGGTCTGGGCTACACCTTC.

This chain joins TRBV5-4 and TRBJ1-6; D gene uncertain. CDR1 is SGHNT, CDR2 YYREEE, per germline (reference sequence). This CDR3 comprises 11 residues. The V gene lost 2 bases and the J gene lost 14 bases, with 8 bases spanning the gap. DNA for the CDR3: TGTGCCAGCAGCTTTAGGCAGACCCTCCACTTT. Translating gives CASSFRQTLHF.

DNA of the CDR3: TGCGCCAGCAGCGAGGTGGGGAGAACTAATGAAAAACTGTTTTTT. Translation: CASSEVGRTNEKLFF. This sequence joins TRBV5-1 and TRBJ1-4; D call uncertain. The CDR3 sequence is 15 residues long. V was shortened by 4 bases and J by 1 base, with 11 bases between the two germline ends. The germline V gene has CDR1 SGHRS and CDR2 YFSETQ.

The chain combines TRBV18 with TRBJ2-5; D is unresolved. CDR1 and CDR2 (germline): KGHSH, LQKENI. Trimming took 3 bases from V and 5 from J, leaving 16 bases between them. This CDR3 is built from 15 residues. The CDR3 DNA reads TGTGCCAGCTCACCTCTAATAGTGGGGTCGGAGACCCAGTACTTC. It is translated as CASSPLIVGSETQYF.

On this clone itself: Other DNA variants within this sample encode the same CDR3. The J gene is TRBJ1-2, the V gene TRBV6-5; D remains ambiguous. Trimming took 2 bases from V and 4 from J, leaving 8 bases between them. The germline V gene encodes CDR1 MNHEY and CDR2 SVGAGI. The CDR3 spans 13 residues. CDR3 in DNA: TGTGCCAGCAGTTACGGGGTTTCCTATGGCTACACCTTC. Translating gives CASSYGVSYGYTF.

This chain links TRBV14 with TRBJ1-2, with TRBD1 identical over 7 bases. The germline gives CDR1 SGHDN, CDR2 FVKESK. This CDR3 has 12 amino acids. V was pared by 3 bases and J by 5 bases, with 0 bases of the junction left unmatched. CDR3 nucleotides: TGTGCCAGCAGCCAGACAGGGTATGGCTACACCTTC. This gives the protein CASSQTGYGYTF.

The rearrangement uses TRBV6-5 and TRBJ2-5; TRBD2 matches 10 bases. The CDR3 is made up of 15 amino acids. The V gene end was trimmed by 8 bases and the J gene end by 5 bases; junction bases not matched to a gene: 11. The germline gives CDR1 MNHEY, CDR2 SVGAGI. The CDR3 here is CASRTAGGHLETQYF. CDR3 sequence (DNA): TGTGCCAGCCGGACAGCGGGGGGGCATTTGGAGACCCAGTACTTC.

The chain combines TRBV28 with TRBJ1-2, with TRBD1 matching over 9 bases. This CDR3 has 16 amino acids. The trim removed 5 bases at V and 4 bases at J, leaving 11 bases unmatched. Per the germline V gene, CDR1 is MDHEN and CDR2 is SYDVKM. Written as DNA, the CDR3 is TGTGCCAGCAGTGTCGTTCGAACAGGGGGCGGCTATGGCTACACCTTC. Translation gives CASSVVRTGGGYGYTF.

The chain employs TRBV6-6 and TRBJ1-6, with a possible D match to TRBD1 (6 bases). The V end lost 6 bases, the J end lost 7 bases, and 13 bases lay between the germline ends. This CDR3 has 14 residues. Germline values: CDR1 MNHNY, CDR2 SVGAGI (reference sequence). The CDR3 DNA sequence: TGTGCCAGCAGCCAGACAGGACGAAATTCACCCCTCCACTTT. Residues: CASSQTGRNSPLHF.